These 24 T cell receptor beta chains share one sample of origin, sequenced in a study of blood T cell repertoires in COVID-19. The protocol was immunoSEQ multiplex PCR, while the TCRdb copy is restricted to in-frame clones and leaves out a portion. The table shows 250,000 to 400,000 clones, with roughly 84% occurring only once. Sequenced input: peripheral blood. These receptors were obtained from a man aged 45-65 years with active or convalescent COVID-19.

This chain joins TRBV4-2 and TRBJ2-2; 11 bases are a match to TRBD2. The CDR3 length is 15 residues. The V and J ends lost 3 bases and 5 bases, in that order; junction bases with no gene match: 2. Germline CDR1 LGHNA, CDR2 YNFKEQ. In nucleotides, the CDR3 is TGTGCCAGCAGCCACGGACTAGCGGGTACCGGGGAGCTGTTTTTT. This translates into CASSHGLAGTGELFF.

The chain is built from TRBV5-5 and TRBJ2-2; D is unresolved. The CDR3 is made up of 12 amino acids. CDR1 is SGHKS and CDR2 is YYEKEE in the germline V gene (reference sequence). V gave up 3 bases and J gave up 4 bases, with 4 bases separating them. The CDR3 sequence: CASSSFTGELFF. The DNA for the CDR3 is TGTGCCAGCAGCTCCTTCACCGGGGAGCTGTTTTTT.

The chain links TRBV9 to TRBJ2-1, with 12 bases aligning to TRBD2. V was clipped by 3 bases and J by 4 bases; unmatched bases: 2. The CDR3 has 15 amino acids. Germline CDR1 is SGDLS and CDR2 is YYNGEE. This chain's CDR3 is CASSASGGGYNEQFF. In nucleotides, the CDR3 is TGTGCCAGCAGCGCTAGCGGGGGGGGGTACAATGAGCAGTTCTTC.

The gene calls are TRBV5-8 and TRBJ1-2; 7 bases line up with TRBD1. The junction had 7 bases not matched to a gene; V was cut back by 3 bases and J by 2 bases. CDR1 and CDR2 from the germline V gene are SGHTS and YDEGEE. The length of the CDR3 is 15 residues. CDR3 sequence (DNA): TGTGCCAGCAGCTCATCACCGACAGGGAACTATGGCTACACCTTC. Its protein is CASSSSPTGNYGYTF.

V gene TRBV9 combines with J gene TRBJ1-3; 12 nucleotides agree with TRBD1. The CDR3 sequence is 16 residues long. The germline V gene encodes CDR1 SGDLS and CDR2 YYNGEE. The junction had 5 bases not matched to a gene; V was cut back by 3 bases and J by 4 bases. CDR3 residues: CASSAWDRGLGNTIYF. The DNA of the CDR3 is TGTGCCAGCAGCGCATGGGACAGGGGGCTGGGAAACACCATATATTTT. Drawing the rest from reference TRBV9 and TRBJ1-3, the complete variable domain is DSGVTQTPKHLITATGQRVTLRCSPRSGDLSVYWYQQSLDQGLQFLIQYYNGEERAKGNILERFSAQQFPDLHSELNLSSLELGDSALYFCASSAWDRGLGNTIYFGEGSWLTVV.

J is TRBJ1-5 and V is TRBV10-3; 9 bases match TRBD1. CDR3 length: 16 residues. J lost 7 bases, V lost 3 bases, and 10 bases had no gene match. The germline CDR1 and CDR2 sequences are ENHRY and SYGVKD. The CDR3, as DNA: TGTGCCATCAGTGAAGCAGCGACAGGGGGGTTACAGCCCCAGCATTTT. Protein sequence: CAISEAATGGLQPQHF.

This chain connects TRBV4-1 to TRBJ1-2; D call uncertain. This CDR3 has 13 amino acids. CDR1 and CDR2 from the germline V gene are MGHRA and YSYEKL. Trimming removed 0 bases at V and 2 bases at J, with 4 bases between. The CDR3, as DNA: TGCGCCAGCAGCCAAGAACAAAACTATGGCTACACCTTC. Protein product: CASSQEQNYGYTF.

The chain combines TRBV9 with TRBJ1-2; weak D call: TRBD1 (6 bases). CDR1 is SGDLS and CDR2 is YYNGEE in the germline V gene. The V end was cut by 0 bases, the J end by 5 bases, with 14 bases between. The CDR3 contains 15 residues. The CDR3 sequence is CASSVGLTGSYGYTF. The CDR3 region has the DNA TGTGCCAGCAGCGTAGGGCTGACAGGAAGTTATGGCTACACCTTC.

The rearrangement links TRBV30 to TRBJ1-4; 8 bases are shared with TRBD1. The CDR3 consists of 13 residues. CDR1 and CDR2 from the germline V gene are GTSNPN and SVGIG (reference sequence). The J segment lost 11 bases and the V segment lost 5 bases, leaving 10 bases of the junction unmatched. CDR3 bases: TGTGCCTGGGGCGGACAGGGCCGGATTAAACTGTTTTTT. Protein sequence: CAWGGQGRIKLFF. Combining the CDR3 with reference TRBV30 and TRBJ1-4 gives the whole variable domain SQTIHQWPATLVQPVGSPLSLECTVEGTSNPNLYWYRQAAGRGLQLLFYSVGIGQISSEVPQNLSASRPQDRQFILSSKKLLLSDSGFYLCAWGGQGRIKLFFGSGTQLSVL.

J is TRBJ1-2 and V is TRBV10-3; tentatively, D is TRBD1 (6 bases). Germline CDR1 and CDR2: ENHRY and SYGVKD. V lost 11 bases and J 3 bases, leaving 19 bases between the germline ends. The CDR3 is made up of 14 amino acids. CDR3 DNA sequence: TGTGCCTTACCGGGACACCTGGCGGACTATGGCTACACCTTC. Translating it yields CALPGHLADYGYTF.

This sequence joins TRBV11-1 and TRBJ1-6; 9 nucleotides align to TRBD1. The V gene's germline CDR1 is SGHAT and CDR2 FQDESV (reference sequence). The CDR3 length is 15 residues. The junction had 4 bases not matched to a gene; V was cut back by 0 bases and J by 10 bases. The CDR3 region is CASSLAGDRESPLHF. The CDR3 nucleotides are TGTGCCAGCAGCTTAGCGGGGGACAGGGAATCACCCCTCCACTTT.

This chain connects TRBV6-2 or TRBV6-3 to TRBJ2-5; maybe TRBD1 (5 bases). The CDR3 has 14 residues. With 0 bases removed from V and 6 bases from J, the gap between germline ends came to 11 bases. Per the germline V gene, CDR1 is MNHEY and CDR2 is SVGEGT. CDR3 DNA sequence: TGTGCCAGCAGTTACTCGGCAGGGTTTCAGACCCAGTACTTC. This gives the protein CASSYSAGFQTQYF.

This chain joins TRBV28 and TRBJ1-1; D is perhaps TRBD1 (5 bases). V gave up 4 bases and J gave up 4 bases, with 10 bases separating them. CDR3 length equals 13 residues. Germline CDR1 is MDHEN and CDR2 is SYDVKM. CDR3 sequence: CASSWGERTEAFF. For the CDR3, the DNA is TGTGCCAGCAGTTGGGGGGAACGCACTGAAGCTTTCTTT.

Notes on this clone: Other DNA sequences from this sample encode an identical CDR3 as well. This chain joins TRBV5-1 and TRBJ2-5, with a tentative D call TRBD1 (6 bases). CDR3 size: 13 residues. The ends were cut back, 5 bases at V and 2 bases at J, with 10 bases in the middle. Per germline, CDR1 SGHRS and CDR2 YFSETQ. The DNA for the CDR3 is TGCGCCAGCAGAGACGGACAGCAAGAGACCCAGTACTTC. This gives the protein CASRDGQQETQYF. Together with reference TRBV5-1 and TRBJ2-5, the CDR3 gives the full variable domain: KAGVTQTPRYLIKTRGQQVTLSCSPISGHRSVSWYQQTPGQGLQFLFEYFSETQRNKGNFPGRFSGRQFSNSRSEMNVSTLELGDSALYLCASRDGQQETQYFGPGTRLLVL.

V gene TRBV3-1 (or the pseudogene TRBV3-2) combines with J gene TRBJ2-1; D may be TRBD2 (6 bases). V was cut by 4 bases and J by 2 bases, with 9 bases left in between. The germline V gene encodes CDR1 LGHDT and CDR2 YNNKEL (reference sequence). The CDR3 covers 14 residues. Here the CDR3 reads CASSRGEAYNEQFF. The CDR3 DNA reads TGTGCCAGCAGCCGAGGGGAGGCCTACAATGAGCAGTTCTTC.

This sequence joins TRBV7-9 and TRBJ2-1; TRBD2 agrees at 8 bases. The V segment lost 7 bases and the J segment 3 bases; nucleotides outside the gene matches: 8. In germline, CDR1 is SEHNR, CDR2 FQNEAQ (reference sequence). The CDR3 runs 15 residues. The CDR3 reads CASTHSGAFYNEQFF. The DNA for the CDR3 is TGTGCCAGCACCCATAGCGGGGCCTTCTACAATGAGCAGTTCTTC.

With regard to this clone: The same CDR3 arises from other DNA sequences in this sample as well. V is TRBV4-3 and J is TRBJ2-5; D is undetermined. The CDR3 has 13 residues. Germline assignment: CDR1 LGHNA and CDR2 YSLEER. V shed 0 bases and J shed 1 base, with 3 bases lying between them. The CDR3, as DNA: TGCGCCAGCAGCCAAGATCGCCAAGAGACCCAGTACTTC. Amino acids: CASSQDRQETQYF.

This chain connects TRBV7-8 to TRBJ1-5, with D perhaps TRBD1 (6 bases). CDR3 length: 14 amino acids. In germline, CDR1 is SGHVS, CDR2 FQNEAQ. V dropped 5 bases and J dropped 1 base, with 9 bases sitting between them. CDR3 in amino acids: CASSPDSSNQPQHF. CDR3 nucleotide sequence: TGTGCCAGCAGCCCGGACAGCAGCAATCAGCCCCAGCATTTT.

The chain joins TRBV2 to TRBJ1-6, with D possibly being TRBD1 (6 bases). Looked up from germline, CDR1 is SNHLY and CDR2 is FYNNEI. The CDR3 runs 16 residues. V was shortened by 7 bases and J by 10 bases, with 23 bases between the two germline ends. The DNA of the CDR3 is TGTGCCAGCAAGGTTTCGGGGGGGGGCCAGGGCTCACCCCTCCACTTT. Its translation: CASKVSGGGQGSPLHF.

The rearrangement uses TRBV7-9 and TRBJ1-2, with D possibly TRBD1 on 6 matching bases. V lost 5 bases and J 4 bases, leaving 11 bases between the germline ends. Germline V gene sequence: CDR1 SEHNR, CDR2 FQNEAQ (reference sequence). The CDR3 is 13 amino acids. CDR3 amino acids: CASSVTGIYGYTF. DNA of the CDR3: TGTGCCAGCAGCGTCACAGGGATCTATGGCTACACCTTC.

CDR3: CASSLAGSTEAFF. The CDR3 coding sequence is TGTGCCAGCAGCTTGGCCGGGAGCACTGAAGCTTTCTTT. The gene calls are TRBV5-6 and TRBJ1-1; D gene uncertain. CDR3 length: 13 amino acids. Trimming removed 0 bases at V and 4 bases at J, with 7 bases between. CDR1 and CDR2 (germline): SGHDT, YYEEEE.

The rearrangement links TRBV27 to TRBJ2-2; 9 nucleotides agree with TRBD1. Losses at the gene ends were 10 bases for V and 7 bases for J; bases not matched to a gene: 4. The germline gives CDR1 MNHEY, CDR2 SMNVEV (reference sequence). The CDR3 spans 12 residues. CDR3 in DNA: TGTGCCACCGGGACAGGGTTCGGGGAGCTGTTTTTT. Translation gives CATGTGFGELFF.

The rearrangement uses TRBV28 and TRBJ2-7; the D gene is possibly TRBD1 (6 bases). The V and J ends lost 6 bases and 6 bases respectively, with 12 bases between them. The germline CDR1 and CDR2 sequences are MDHEN and SYDVKM. CDR3 length: 12 residues. The chain's CDR3 is CASSSRGGEQYF. CDR3 nucleotide sequence: TGTGCCAGCAGCTCCAGGGGCGGCGAGCAGTACTTC.

The chain employs TRBV30 and TRBJ1-4, with unresolved D. This CDR3 contains 14 residues. With 3 bases removed from V and 0 bases from J, the gap between germline ends came to 8 bases. The germline gives CDR1 GTSNPN, CDR2 SVGIG (reference sequence). The chain's CDR3 is CAWRTGTTNEKLFF. CDR3 nucleotides: TGTGCCTGGAGAACGGGGACAACTAATGAAAAACTGTTTTTT.